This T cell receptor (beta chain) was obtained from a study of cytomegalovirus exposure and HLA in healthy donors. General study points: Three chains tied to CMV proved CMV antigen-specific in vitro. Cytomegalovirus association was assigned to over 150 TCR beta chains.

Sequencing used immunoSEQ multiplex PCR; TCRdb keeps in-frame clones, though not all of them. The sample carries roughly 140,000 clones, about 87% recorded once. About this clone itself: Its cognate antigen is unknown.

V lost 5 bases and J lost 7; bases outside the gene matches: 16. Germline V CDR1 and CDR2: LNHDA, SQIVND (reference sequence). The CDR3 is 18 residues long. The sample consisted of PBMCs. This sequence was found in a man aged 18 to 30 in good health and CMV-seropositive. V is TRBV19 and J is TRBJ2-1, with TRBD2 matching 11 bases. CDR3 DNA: TGTGCCAGTAGTGGGGCACCTCTAGCGGGGGGACGGAAGAATGAGCAGTTCTTC. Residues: CASSGAPLAGGRKNEQFF.